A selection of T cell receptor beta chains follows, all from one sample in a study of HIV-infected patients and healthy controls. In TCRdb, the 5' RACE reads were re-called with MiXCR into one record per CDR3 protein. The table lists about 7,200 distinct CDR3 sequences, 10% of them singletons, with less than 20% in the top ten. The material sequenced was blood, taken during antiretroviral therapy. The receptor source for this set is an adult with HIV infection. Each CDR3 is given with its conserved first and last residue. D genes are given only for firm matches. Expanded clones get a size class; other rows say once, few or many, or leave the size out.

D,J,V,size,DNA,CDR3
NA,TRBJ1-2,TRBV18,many,TGTGCCAGCTCACCGGGACCGATGGAAAACTATGGCTACACCTTC,CASSPGPMENYGYTF
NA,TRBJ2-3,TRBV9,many,TGTGCCAGCAGCGTAGATTATGGGGGCACAGATACGCAGTATTTT,CASSVDYGGTDTQYF
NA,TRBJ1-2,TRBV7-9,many,TGTGCCAGCAGCCCAGGGGCAGGCTATGGCTACACCTTC,CASSPGAGYGYTF
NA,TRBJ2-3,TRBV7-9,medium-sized,TGTGCCAGCAGCCATGGGGGGACTGATACGCAGTATTTT,CASSHGGTDTQYF
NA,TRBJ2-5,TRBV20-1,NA,TGCAGTGCTAGAGATTGGGCCCAAGCGTCCCAAGAGACCCAGTACTTC,CSARDWAQASQETQYF
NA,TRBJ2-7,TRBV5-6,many,TGTGCCAGCAGCTTGAACGGCGGGACCTCCTACGAGCAGTACTTC,CASSLNGGTSYEQYF
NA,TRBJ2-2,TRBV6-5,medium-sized,TGTGCCAGCAGTGATGGGGGCACCGGGGAGCTGTTTTTT,CASSDGGTGELFF
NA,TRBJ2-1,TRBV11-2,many,TGTGCCACCAACCCCCGACAGAGCGGATACAATGAGCAGTTCTTC,CATNPRQSGYNEQFF
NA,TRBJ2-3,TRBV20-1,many,TGCAGTGCTAGAGCTGGCGGGGTTGGAGATACGCAGTATTTT,CSARAGGVGDTQYF
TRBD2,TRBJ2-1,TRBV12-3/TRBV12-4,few,TGTGCCAGCAGGCCTCCTACGGGACTAGTCTCCGGCAATGAGCAGTTCTTC,CASRPPTGLVSGNEQFF
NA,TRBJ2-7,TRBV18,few,TGTGCCAGCTCACCGGCCAGGCTCGGATACGAGCAGTACTTC,CASSPARLGYEQYF
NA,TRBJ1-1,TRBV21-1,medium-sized,TGTGCCAGCAGCAAGGATCCCTATCGGGGCGAATCTTTCTTT,CASSKDPYRGESFF
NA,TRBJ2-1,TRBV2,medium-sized,TGTGCCAGCAGTGTCCCGATAAGCTCCTACAATGAGCAGTTCTTC,CASSVPISSYNEQFF
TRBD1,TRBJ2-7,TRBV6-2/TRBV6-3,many,TGTGCCAGCAGTTCCTCATCGGGACAGGGAATATACGAGCAGTACTTC,CASSSSSGQGIYEQYF
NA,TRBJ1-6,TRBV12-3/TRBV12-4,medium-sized,TGTGCCAGCAGCCCCGGGCCAGGCCGTGGTTCACCCCTCCACTTT,CASSPGPGRGSPLHF
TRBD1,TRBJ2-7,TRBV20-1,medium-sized,TGCAGTGCTATAGGGGGCAGGAACGAGCAGTACTTC,CSAIGGRNEQYF
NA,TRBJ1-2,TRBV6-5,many,TGTGCCAGCAGTTACTCGGGGATAGCTAACTATGGCTACACCTTC,CASSYSGIANYGYTF
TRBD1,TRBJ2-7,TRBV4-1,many,TGCGCCAGCAGCGATGGGACAGGGGCTCTATCCTACGAGCAGTACTTC,CASSDGTGALSYEQYF
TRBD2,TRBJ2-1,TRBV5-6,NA,TGTGCCAGCAGCGCGGGGACTAGCGGCTTATACAATGAGCAGTTCTTC,CASSAGTSGLYNEQFF
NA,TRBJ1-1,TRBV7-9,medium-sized,TGTGCCAGCAGCTTAGTAAACGGGTTCACTGAAGCTTTCTTT,CASSLVNGFTEAFF
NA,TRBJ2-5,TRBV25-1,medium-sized,TGTGCCAGCAGTGTGCCCGAGACCCAGTACTTC,CASSVPETQYF
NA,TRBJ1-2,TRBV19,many,TGTGCCAGTAGTCCCCTTGCGGCTCCTGGAGGGGGCTACACCTTC,CASSPLAAPGGGYTF
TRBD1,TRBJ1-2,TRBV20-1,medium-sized,TGCAGTGCTATCGACCGGGACAGGGGGCTGGGGAACTATGGCTACACCTTC,CSAIDRDRGLGNYGYTF
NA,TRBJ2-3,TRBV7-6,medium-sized,TGTGCCAGCAGCGGCGAGGACTCATCCACAGATACGCAGTATTTT,CASSGEDSSTDTQYF
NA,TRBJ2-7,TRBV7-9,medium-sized,TGTGCCAGCAGCTTAGGAGGTGGTCAGCAGTACTTC,CASSLGGGQQYF
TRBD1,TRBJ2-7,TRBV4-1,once,TGCGCCAGCAGCCTCCGGGACAGGGTCGAGGCCTACGAGCAGTACTTC,CASSLRDRVEAYEQYF
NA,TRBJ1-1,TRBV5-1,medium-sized,TGCGCCAGCAGCTTAACAACGAACACTGAAGCTTTCTTT,CASSLTTNTEAFF
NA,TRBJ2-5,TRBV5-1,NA,TGCGCCAGCAGCTCGGGACCGCCGAAAGAGACCCAGTACTTC,CASSSGPPKETQYF
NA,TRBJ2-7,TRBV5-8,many,TGTGCCAGCAGCTTACCACTGAATACCTACGAGCAGTACTTC,CASSLPLNTYEQYF
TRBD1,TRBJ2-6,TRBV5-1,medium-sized,TGCGCCAGCAGCAAATGGACAGGTGTTTACTCTGGGGCCAACGTCCTGACTTTC,CASSKWTGVYSGANVLTF
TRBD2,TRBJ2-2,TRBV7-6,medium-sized,TGTGCCAGCAGCCCCCGGACTAGCGGGGGTGGAACCGGGGAGCTGTTTTTT,CASSPRTSGGGTGELFF
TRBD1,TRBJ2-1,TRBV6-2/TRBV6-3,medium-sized,TGTGCCAGCAGGACAGGGGGTTATGAGCAGTTCTTC,CASRTGGYEQFF
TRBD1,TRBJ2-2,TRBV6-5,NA,TGTGCCAGCAGAAAGGGACAGGGGGTTTACACCGGGGAGCTGTTTTTT,CASRKGQGVYTGELFF
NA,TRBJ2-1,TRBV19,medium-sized,TGTGCCAGTAGTAGACACGGTGAGCAGTTCTTC,CASSRHGEQFF
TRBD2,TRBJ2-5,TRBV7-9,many,TGTGCCAGCAGCTTACTAGCGGGCCCTGGGGAGACCCAGTACTTC,CASSLLAGPGETQYF
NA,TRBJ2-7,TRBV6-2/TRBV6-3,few,TGTGCCAGCAGTTATCGGTGGACTAAAGCGGCCTACGAGCAGTACTTC,CASSYRWTKAAYEQYF
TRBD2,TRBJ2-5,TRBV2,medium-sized,TGTGCCAGCGGGGGACTAGCTAGTTTGGAGACCCAGTACTTC,CASGGLASLETQYF
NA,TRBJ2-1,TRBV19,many,TGTGCCAGTACGGCAGGGAGCTCCTACAATGAGCAGTTCTTC,CASTAGSSYNEQFF
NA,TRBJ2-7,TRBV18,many,TGTGCCAGCTCACCGGGGGGCGACGAGCAGTACTTC,CASSPGGDEQYF
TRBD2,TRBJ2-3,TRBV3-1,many,TGTGCCAGCAGCCAAACCGGACTAGCGGGGGCCACTAGCACAGATACGCAGTATTTT,CASSQTGLAGATSTDTQYF
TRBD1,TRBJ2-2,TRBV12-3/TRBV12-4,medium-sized,TGTGCCAGCAGTTGGGAGTCAGGGGGCTCCGGGGAGCTGTTTTTT,CASSWESGGSGELFF